The 30 T cell receptor beta chains listed next were all sequenced from one sample in a study of blood T cell repertoires in COVID-19. Clones were read by immunoSEQ multiplex PCR, and TCRdb kept only the in-frame ones, dropping some. The sample holds about 250,000 clones; 86% are singletons and the top ten take 1.6%. Sequencing was done on a sample of peripheral blood. The origin of the receptors is a woman aged 60-75 years who had recovered from COVID-19.

On this clone: One end of the junction does not line up with germline, which may come from a read error. The chain couples TRBV6-5 to TRBJ2-7; D not resolved. The CDR3 contains 10 residues. In germline, CDR1 is MNHEY, CDR2 SVGAGI. The CDR3 sequence is CASNPWVPGF. The DNA for the CDR3 is TGTGCCAGCAATCCGTGGGTCCCAGGCTTC.

This clone was counted between two and nine times. This chain connects TRBV7-2 to TRBJ1-5; TRBD1 agrees at 7 bases. The CDR3 runs to 15 residues. With V trimmed by 5 bases and J by 2 bases, 6 bases remained unmatched. Germline loops: CDR1 SGHTA, CDR2 FQGNSA. CDR3 loop: CASSLQTGRNQPQHF. CDR3 nucleotides: TGTGCCAGCAGCCTACAGACAGGGCGCAATCAGCCCCAGCATTTT.

The chain carries TRBV5-6 and TRBJ1-6; D is unresolved. Germline V gene data show CDR1 as SGHDT and CDR2 as YYEEEE. V was shortened by 3 bases and J by 8 bases, with 9 bases between the two germline ends. The CDR3 runs to 13 residues. CDR3 residues: CASSSRFDSPLHF. The CDR3 bases are TGTGCCAGCAGCTCCCGTTTTGATTCACCCCTCCACTTT.

J is TRBJ1-6 and V is TRBV7-2; possible D gene TRBD1, 6 bases. The CDR3 loop spans 17 amino acids. The germline V and J ends were trimmed by 5 bases and 9 bases, with 23 bases remaining between them. Germline V gene data show CDR1 as SGHTA and CDR2 as FQGNSA. The CDR3 DNA reads as TGTGCCAGCAGCATAAGGACGGACCTCTTAGGGGGTTCACCCCTCCACTTT. This codes for CASSIRTDLLGGSPLHF.

This rearrangement joins TRBV7-2 to TRBJ2-5; D possibly corresponds to TRBD2 (6 bases). V lost 3 bases, J lost 4 bases, and 12 bases lay in between. This CDR3 spans 14 amino acids. In germline, CDR1 is SGHTA, CDR2 FQGNSA. CDR3 nucleotides: TGTGCCAGCAGCTTGGGGGGTCCCCCAGAGACCCAGTACTTC. Translating it yields CASSLGGPPETQYF.

The chain has TRBV18 and TRBJ2-3; D may be TRBD1 (5 bases). V lost 6 bases and J 2 bases, leaving 18 bases between the germline ends. The CDR3 has 16 amino acids. CDR1 is KGHSH and CDR2 is LQKENI in the germline V gene. CDR3 sequence reads: CASSPDSRASTDTQYF. The CDR3 nucleotides are TGTGCCAGCTCTCCCGACAGCAGAGCCTCCACAGATACGCAGTATTTT.

The chain links TRBV6-2 or TRBV6-3 to TRBJ2-7; TRBD1 matches at 8 bases. This CDR3 is built from 11 residues. J gave up 6 bases and V 6 bases, and 1 base lay outside the gene matches. Germline CDR1 and CDR2: MNHEY and SVGEGT. The CDR3 sequence: CASSTGGEQYF. DNA of the CDR3: TGTGCCAGCAGCACAGGGGGCGAGCAGTACTTC.

V and J are TRBV28 and TRBJ2-7, with 9 bases fitting TRBD1. The J segment lost 6 bases and the V segment lost 5 bases, leaving 5 bases of the junction unmatched. The germline V gene has CDR1 MDHEN and CDR2 SYDVKM. The CDR3 is 13 residues long. The CDR3 DNA follows: TGTGCCAGCAGTCGGGACAGGGTAGGCGAGCAGTACTTC. Translating gives CASSRDRVGEQYF.

The chain is built from TRBV13 and TRBJ2-7; TRBD1 is a possible D gene (5 bases). In germline, CDR1 is PRHDT, CDR2 FYEKMQ (reference sequence). V shed 4 bases and J shed 0 bases, with 13 bases lying between them. The CDR3 consists of 15 residues. The CDR3 nucleotides read TGTGCCAGCAGCTCGTACAGGTTGTACTCCTACGAGCAGTACTTC. Translating it yields CASSSYRLYSYEQYF.

Here the CDR3 reads CAISLGAGGEDEQFF. The CDR3, as DNA: TGTGCCATCAGCTTGGGCGCGGGGGGAGAGGATGAGCAGTTCTTC. This chain uses TRBV10-3 with TRBJ2-1, with 8 bases aligning to TRBD2. The V segment lost 6 bases and the J segment 8 bases; nucleotides outside the gene matches: 12. The CDR3 sequence is 15 residues long. The germline gives CDR1 ENHRY, CDR2 SYGVKD.

In its sample, this clone was seen once. The chain links TRBV3-1 (or the pseudogene TRBV3-2) to TRBJ2-1; 11 bases fit TRBD2. The CDR3 is 13 amino acids. Trimming cost V 6 bases and J 15 bases; bases outside gene matches: 10. Germline V gives CDR1 LGHDT, CDR2 YNNKEL (reference sequence). The CDR3 sequence: CASSLISGGARFF. The CDR3 nucleotides are TGTGCCAGCAGTCTGATTAGCGGGGGGGCCCGGTTCTTC.

The chain links TRBV11-2 to TRBJ2-5; D might be TRBD1 (5 bases). The V end lost 5 bases, the J end lost 7 bases, and 8 bases lay between the germline ends. The CDR3 has 11 residues. CDR1 and CDR2 from the germline V gene are SGHAT and FQNNGV. CDR3 region: CASSPTGTQYF. The CDR3 DNA reads TGTGCCAGCAGCCCAACAGGGACCCAGTACTTC.

Remarks on this clone: One end of the junction varies from germline; a read error may be responsible. The chain couples TRBV9 to TRBJ2-3; 12 bases are a match to TRBD2. The length of the CDR3 is 15 residues. Germline CDR1 and CDR2: SGDLS and YYNGEE. The CDR3 protein is CASSVLLAGGDTQYF. In DNA, the CDR3 is TGTGCCAGCAGCGTACTACTAGCGGGGGGAGATACACAGTATTTT.

This chain uses TRBV19 with TRBJ2-2; 8 nucleotides align to TRBD1. V shed 4 bases and J 4 bases; nucleotides not matched to a gene: 8. The V gene's germline CDR1 is LNHDA and CDR2 SQIVND (reference sequence). The CDR3 sequence is 16 residues long. The CDR3 here is CASSTRTGWITGELFF. CDR3 DNA sequence: TGTGCCAGTAGTACAAGGACAGGGTGGATCACCGGGGAGCTGTTTTTT.

The chain uses TRBV2 and TRBJ2-1; a possible D gene is TRBD2 (6 bases). CDR1 and CDR2 (germline): SNHLY, FYNNEI. The length of the CDR3 is 14 residues. Trimming stripped 0 bases from V and 15 bases from J, with 18 bases between. The CDR3 DNA is TGTGCCAGCAGTGAAGCAAGAAAAGGACTACAAACGTTCTTC. Its translation is CASSEARKGLQTFF.

The chain is built from TRBV6-5 and TRBJ1-5; 7 bases fit TRBD1. The CDR3 runs to 12 residues. From germline, CDR1 is MNHEY and CDR2 SVGAGI. Trimming removed 5 bases from V and 11 bases from J; junction bases left unmatched: 6. CDR3 DNA sequence: TGTGCCAGCAGTCATACAGGGGCTGCCCAGCATTTT. Translated: CASSHTGAAQHF.

This chain connects TRBV7-8 to TRBJ2-1, with 7 bases matching TRBD2. The J segment lost 9 bases and the V segment lost 6 bases, leaving 14 bases of the junction unmatched. The germline V gene has CDR1 SGHVS and CDR2 FQNEAQ. This CDR3 comprises 15 residues. In DNA, the CDR3 is TGTGCCAGCAGTCGGCGGGGGACTACCCCTTCTGAGCAGTTCTTC. Its translation is CASSRRGTTPSEQFF.

The V gene is TRBV2, the J gene TRBJ1-4; D is unclear. V lost 3 bases and J 10 bases, leaving 9 bases between the germline ends. CDR3 length: 12 residues. Germline V lookup: CDR1 SNHLY, CDR2 FYNNEI. As DNA, the CDR3 is TGTGCCAGCAGTGAGGAGTGGGTAAAACTGTTTTTT. Encoded protein: CASSEEWVKLFF.

This clone turned up a few times. The chain joins TRBV11-3 to TRBJ2-2; 7 nucleotides agree with TRBD1. Trimming took 2 bases from V and 8 from J; bases not matched to a gene: 5. Germline V CDR1 and CDR2: SGHNT, YENEEA. The CDR3 has 14 residues. The CDR3 nucleotides read TGTGCCAGCAGCTTAAGAGACAGGGCAGGGGAGCTGTTTTTT. Translated: CASSLRDRAGELFF. Looking up the rest from reference TRBV11-3 and TRBJ2-2 gives the full variable domain: EAGVVQSPRYKIIEKKQPVAFWCNPISGHNTLYWYLQNLGQGPELLIRYENEEAVDDSQLPKDRFSAERLKGVDSTLKIQPAELGDSAVYLCASSLRDRAGELFFGEGSRLTVL.

This CDR3 reads CASSSGGSYNSPLHF. CDR3 nucleotides: TGTGCCAGCAGCTCAGGGGGCTCTTATAATTCACCCCTCCACTTT. The V gene is TRBV5-5, the J gene TRBJ1-6; TRBD1 matches at 8 bases. V gave up 3 bases and J gave up 4 bases; unmatched junction bases: 3. Germline V gene sequence: CDR1 SGHKS, CDR2 YYEKEE (reference sequence). The CDR3 contains 15 residues.

The chain recombines TRBV9 with TRBJ2-5; no reliable D call. The CDR3 has 14 residues. With 0 bases removed from V and 7 bases from J, the gap between germline ends came to 13 bases. Germline CDR1 SGDLS, CDR2 YYNGEE. DNA for the CDR3: TGTGCCAGCAGCGTAGTTATGGATTCGGGGACCCAGTACTTC. Translation gives CASSVVMDSGTQYF.

The chain uses TRBV10-3 and TRBJ1-2, with 9 nucleotides matching TRBD1. The germline CDR1 and CDR2 sequences are ENHRY and SYGVKD. The CDR3 length is 15 residues. The trim removed 5 bases at V and 0 bases at J, leaving 4 bases unmatched. This CDR3 is CAISPRDRANYGYTF. DNA of the CDR3: TGTGCCATCAGTCCCCGGGACAGGGCTAACTATGGCTACACCTTC.

V gene TRBV12-3 or TRBV12-4 combines with J gene TRBJ2-3; no firm D call. V was pared by 8 bases and J by 4 bases, with 10 bases between. The CDR3 is 12 amino acids. CDR3 amino acids: CASSPSADTQYF. The CDR3 region has the DNA TGTGCCAGCTCCCCCTCGGCAGATACGCAGTATTTT.

The rearrangement links TRBV5-4 to TRBJ1-2, with a weak D call TRBD1 (6 bases). The V gene lost 0 bases and the J gene lost 8 bases, with 11 bases spanning the gap. Germline lookup yields CDR1 SGHNT and CDR2 YYREEE (reference sequence). The CDR3 is 13 amino acids. The CDR3 DNA sequence: TGTGCCAGCAGCTTGGGACAGGTCCAAGGCTACACCTTC. Amino acid sequence: CASSLGQVQGYTF.

V is TRBV4-2 and J is TRBJ2-3; possible D gene TRBD2, 5 bases. Germline V gene sequence: CDR1 LGHNA, CDR2 YNFKEQ. The CDR3 has 16 residues. V lost 4 bases to trimming and J lost 1 base, with 15 bases between them. Here the CDR3 reads CASSRTAGPRTDTQYF. Written as DNA, the CDR3 is TGTGCCAGCAGCCGAACCGCGGGTCCCCGCACAGATACGCAGTATTTT.

The chain links TRBV14 to TRBJ2-7, with no clear D. Germline lookup yields CDR1 SGHDN and CDR2 FVKESK. The V and J ends lost 2 bases and 4 bases respectively, with 15 bases between them. This CDR3 spans 15 amino acids. In DNA, the CDR3 is TGTGCCAGCAGCCAAACTTTAGCAAGAAAATACGAGCAGTACTTC. Its protein product is CASSQTLARKYEQYF.

This chain uses TRBV28 with TRBJ2-7; 13 nucleotides agree with TRBD2. CDR1 MDHEN and CDR2 SYDVKM come from the germline V gene. The CDR3 covers 15 residues. V shed 3 bases, J shed 7 bases, and the junction held 6 bases outside the gene matches. This CDR3 reads CASSFGLAGAGEQYF. CDR3 DNA sequence: TGTGCCAGCAGTTTCGGACTAGCGGGGGCGGGAGAGCAGTACTTC.

This chain uses TRBV5-1 with TRBJ1-2; tentatively, D is TRBD1 (6 bases). The length of the CDR3 is 14 residues. V shed 0 bases and J shed 4 bases, with 10 bases lying between them. The germline gives CDR1 SGHRS, CDR2 YFSETQ. The CDR3 loop reads CASSLGQGIYGYTF. The CDR3 nucleotides are TGCGCCAGCAGCTTGGGGCAGGGGATCTATGGCTACACCTTC.

The chain recombines TRBV6-2 or TRBV6-3 with TRBJ1-2; D is possibly TRBD1 (5 bases). Trimming shortened V by 0 bases and J by 1 base, and 15 bases separated the two germline ends. Germline V gene data show CDR1 as MNHEY and CDR2 as SVGEGT. The CDR3 totals 17 residues. CDR3 loop: CASSYSRQLRINYGYTF. CDR3 DNA sequence: TGTGCCAGCAGTTACTCCCGACAGCTACGAATTAACTATGGCTACACCTTC.

J is TRBJ2-7 and V is TRBV5-1; perhaps TRBD1 as D (6 bases). CDR3 length equals 16 residues. CDR1 and CDR2 (germline): SGHRS, YFSETQ. Trimming took off 2 bases at V and 3 bases at J, with 18 bases between the two ends. CDR3 sequence reads: CASSFSQGIAGYEQYF. CDR3 nucleotide sequence: TGCGCCAGCAGCTTTAGCCAGGGGATCGCGGGCTACGAGCAGTACTTC.